The table lists the clone carrying this T cell receptor (beta chain) with a few counts. Its antigen remains unidentified. Every isolated RNA sample was fully reverse transcribed, so sequencing captured expressed TCRB transcripts. The assay was immunoSEQ multiplex PCR, and TCRdb's table has in-frame clones only and misses some. The sample holds over 120,000 clones, around 13% seen once. V lost 5 bases and J 3 bases, leaving 16 bases between the germline ends. CDR1 and CDR2 (germline): GTSNPN, SVGIG (reference sequence). The CDR3 runs 14 residues. The data belong to a study of beta chain features in type 1 diabetes. Overall study findings and caveats: Type 1 diabetes patients had moderately but significantly shorter TCRB CDR3s in all four CD4+ subsets. More deletions and fewer insertions at VDJ junctions were found in patients with type 1 diabetes. The cDNA sequencing approach could over-represent high-TCR-expressing cells.

Sequenced material: central memory CD4+ T cells from blood. The chain links TRBV30 to TRBJ1-1; no firm D call. This sequence was found in a man aged 18 to 30 with type 1 diabetes. The DNA for the CDR3 is TGTGCCTGGGGGGAGTTGGGCCCCGACACTGAAGCTTTCTTT. This sequence encodes CAWGELGPDTEAFF.